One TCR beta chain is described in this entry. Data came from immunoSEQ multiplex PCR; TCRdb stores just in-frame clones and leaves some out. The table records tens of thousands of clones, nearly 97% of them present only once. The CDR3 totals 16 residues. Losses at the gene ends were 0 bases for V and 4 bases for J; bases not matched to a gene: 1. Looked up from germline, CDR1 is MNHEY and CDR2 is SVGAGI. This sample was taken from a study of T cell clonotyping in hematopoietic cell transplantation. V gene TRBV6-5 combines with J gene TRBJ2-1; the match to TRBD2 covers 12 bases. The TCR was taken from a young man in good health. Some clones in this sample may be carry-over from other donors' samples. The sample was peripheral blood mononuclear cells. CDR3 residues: CASSYSTSGGYNEQFF. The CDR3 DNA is TGTGCCAGCAGTTACTCGACTAGCGGGGGATACAATGAGCAGTTCTTC.